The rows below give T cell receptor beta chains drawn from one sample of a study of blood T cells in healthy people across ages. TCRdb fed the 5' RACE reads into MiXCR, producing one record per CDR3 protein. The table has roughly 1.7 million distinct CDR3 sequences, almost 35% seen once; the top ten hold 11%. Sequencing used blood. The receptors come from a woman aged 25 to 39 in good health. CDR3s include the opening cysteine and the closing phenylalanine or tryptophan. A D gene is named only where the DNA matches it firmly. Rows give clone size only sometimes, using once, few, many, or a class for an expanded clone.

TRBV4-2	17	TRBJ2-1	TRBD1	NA	CASSQDGTGDPLSEQFF	TGTGCCAGCAGCCAGGACGGGACAGGGGACCCACTAAGTGAGCAGTTCTTC
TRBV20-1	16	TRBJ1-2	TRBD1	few	CSARGPGQTANYGYTF	TGCAGTGCGAGAGGACCGGGACAGACTGCTAACTATGGCTACACCTTC
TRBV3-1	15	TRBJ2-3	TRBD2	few	CASSQATSSSDTQYF	TGTGCCAGCAGCCAAGCGACTAGCAGTTCTGATACGCAGTATTTT
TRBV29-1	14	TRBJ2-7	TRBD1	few	CSGKKSQGAVEQYF	TGCAGCGGCAAAAAGTCGCAGGGGGCTGTTGAGCAGTACTTC
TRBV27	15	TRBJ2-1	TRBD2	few	CASSRGAGGYNEQFF	TGTGCCAGCAGCCGGGGAGCGGGGGGGTACAATGAGCAGTTCTTC
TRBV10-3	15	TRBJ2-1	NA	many	CAISETLASYNEQFF	TGTGCCATCAGTGAGACCCTAGCGTCCTACAATGAGCAGTTCTTC
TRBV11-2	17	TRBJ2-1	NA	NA	CASSLAGHRSSYNEQFF	TGTGCCAGCAGCTTAGCGGGGCACCGGAGCTCCTACAATGAGCAGTTCTTC
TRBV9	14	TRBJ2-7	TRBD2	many	CASSVGLAGYEQYF	TGTGCCAGCAGCGTTGGACTAGCGGGCTACGAGCAGTACTTC
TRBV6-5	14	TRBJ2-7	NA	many	CATYNGADSYEQYF	TGTGCCACCTACAATGGGGCAGACTCCTACGAGCAGTACTTC
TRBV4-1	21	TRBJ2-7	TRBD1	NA	CASSQDWGEQGVFIPSYEQYF	TGCGCCAGCAGCCAAGATTGGGGGGAACAGGGGGTGTTCATTCCCTCCTACGAGCAGTACTTC
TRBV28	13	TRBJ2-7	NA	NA	CASSIGHTYEQYF	TGTGCCAGCAGTATAGGACACACCTACGAGCAGTACTTC
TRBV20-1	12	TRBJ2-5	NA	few	CSAGWLDETQYF	TGCAGTGCTGGCTGGCTGGATGAGACCCAGTACTTC
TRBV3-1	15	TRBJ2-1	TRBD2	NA	CASSQGRLAGVEQCF	TGTGCCAGCAGCCAAGGGCGGCTAGCGGGGGTTGAGCAGTGCTTC
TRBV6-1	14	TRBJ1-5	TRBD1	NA	CASRRSDREQPQHF	TGTGCCAGCAGACGCTCGGACAGGGAACAGCCCCAGCATTTT
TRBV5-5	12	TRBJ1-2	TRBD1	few	CASSWDRVGYTF	TGTGCCAGCAGTTGGGACAGGGTTGGCTACACCTTC
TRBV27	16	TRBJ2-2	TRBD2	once	CASSFWLADHTGELFF	TGTGCCAGCAGTTTTTGGCTAGCGGACCACACCGGGGAGCTGTTTTTT
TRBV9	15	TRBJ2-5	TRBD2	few	CASSTGLAGLETQYF	TGTGCCAGCAGCACAGGACTAGCGGGGCTCGAGACCCAGTACTTC
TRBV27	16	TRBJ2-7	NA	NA	CASSFSGTVGRHEQYF	TGTGCCAGCAGTTTCTCCGGGACGGTGGGCCGGCACGAGCAGTACTTC
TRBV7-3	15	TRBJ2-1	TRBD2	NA	CASSMSGTRANEQFF	TGTGCCAGCAGCATGTCCGGGACTAGAGCCAATGAGCAGTTCTTC
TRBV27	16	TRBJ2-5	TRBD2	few	CASSLSAGVYKETQYF	TGTGCCAGCAGTTTAAGCGCGGGAGTCTACAAAGAGACCCAGTACTTC
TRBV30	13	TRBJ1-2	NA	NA	CAWSTGQFYGYTF	TGTGCCTGGAGTACCGGACAGTTCTATGGCTACACCTTC
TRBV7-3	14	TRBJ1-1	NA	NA	CASSLQGRGTEAFF	TGTGCCAGCAGCCTACAGGGAAGGGGGACTGAAGCTTTCTTT
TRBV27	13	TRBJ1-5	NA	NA	CASTAKADQPQHF	TGTGCCAGCACGGCCAAAGCCGATCAGCCCCAGCATTTT
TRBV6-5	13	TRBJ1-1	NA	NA	CASTPRAGAEAFF	TGTGCCAGCACCCCTCGAGCAGGCGCTGAAGCTTTCTTT
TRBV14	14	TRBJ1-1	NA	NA	CASSREVPNTEAFF	TGTGCCAGCAGCCGAGAGGTTCCAAACACTGAAGCTTTCTTT
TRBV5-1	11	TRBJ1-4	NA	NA	CASSLLGKLFF	TGCGCCAGCAGCTTGCTTGGGAAACTGTTTTTT
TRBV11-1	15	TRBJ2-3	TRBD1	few	CASSPPTGMGDTQYF	TGTGCCAGCAGCCCCCCGACAGGGATGGGAGATACGCAGTATTTT
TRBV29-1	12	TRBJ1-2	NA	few	CSSFGDYYGYTF	TGCAGCTCCTTCGGGGACTACTATGGCTACACCTTC
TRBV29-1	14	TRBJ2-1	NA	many	CSVEPPKGVDEQFF	TGCAGCGTTGAACCCCCCAAGGGGGTCGATGAGCAGTTCTTC
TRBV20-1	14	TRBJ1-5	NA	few	CSARDLVGNQPQHF	TGCAGTGCTAGAGATCTGGTGGGGAATCAGCCCCAGCATTTT
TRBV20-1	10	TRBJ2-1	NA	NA	CSARRTMEFF	TGCAGTGCTAGACGGACTATGGAGTTCTTC
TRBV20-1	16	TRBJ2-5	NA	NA	CSASSLTNGNRETQYF	TGCAGTGCTAGTAGTTTGACTAACGGGAATAGAGAGACCCAGTACTTC
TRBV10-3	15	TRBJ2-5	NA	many	CAASSPTTRRETQYF	TGTGCCGCGAGTAGTCCGACTACCAGAAGAGAGACCCAGTACTTC
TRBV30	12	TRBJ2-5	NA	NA	CAWAGQKETQYF	TGTGCCTGGGCTGGACAGAAAGAGACCCAGTACTTC
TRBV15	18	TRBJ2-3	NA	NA	CATSGTPPGTSSTDTQYF	TGTGCCACCAGCGGAACACCTCCCGGGACTTCCAGCACAGATACGCAGTATTTT
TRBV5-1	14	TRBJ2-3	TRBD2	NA	CASTPGLASDTQYF	TGCGCCAGCACCCCCGGACTAGCCTCAGATACGCAGTATTTT
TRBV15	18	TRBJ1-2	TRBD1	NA	CATSRDGDRGSPNYGYTF	TGTGCCACCAGCAGAGACGGGGACAGGGGGTCCCCTAACTATGGCTACACCTTC
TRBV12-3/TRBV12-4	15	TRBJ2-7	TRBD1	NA	CASRAPGQEAYEQYF	TGTGCCAGCAGGGCTCCGGGACAGGAAGCCTACGAGCAGTACTTC
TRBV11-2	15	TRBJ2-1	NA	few	CASSLEGVINNEQFF	TGTGCCAGCAGCTTAGAGGGGGTTATCAACAATGAGCAGTTCTTC
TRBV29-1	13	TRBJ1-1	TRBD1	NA	CSVETGGGTEAFF	TGCAGCGTTGAGACAGGGGGGGGCACTGAAGCTTTCTTT
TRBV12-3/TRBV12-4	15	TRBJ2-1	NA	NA	CASRLAGPAYNEQFF	TGTGCCAGCAGGCTTGCCGGACCTGCCTACAATGAGCAGTTCTTC
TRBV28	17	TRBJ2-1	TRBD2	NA	CASSTPSSGSSYNEQFF	TGTGCCAGCAGCACTCCGTCTAGCGGGAGCTCCTACAATGAGCAGTTCTTC
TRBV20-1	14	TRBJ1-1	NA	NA	CSAHKPAANTEAFF	TGCAGTGCCCACAAACCTGCGGCGAACACTGAAGCTTTCTTT
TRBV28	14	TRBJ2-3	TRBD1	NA	CASTSDRNTDTQYF	TGTGCCAGCACTTCGGACAGGAACACAGATACGCAGTATTTT
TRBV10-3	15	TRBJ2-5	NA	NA	CAISEGWGVQETQYF	TGTGCCATCAGTGAGGGTTGGGGGGTCCAAGAGACCCAGTACTTC
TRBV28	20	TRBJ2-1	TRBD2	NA	CASSSVRGLAETLSYNEQFF	TGTGCCAGCAGTTCGGTCCGGGGACTAGCGGAGACCTTATCCTACAATGAGCAGTTCTTC
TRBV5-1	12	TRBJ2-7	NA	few	CASSLDIHEQYF	TGCGCCAGCAGCTTGGACATCCACGAGCAGTACTTC
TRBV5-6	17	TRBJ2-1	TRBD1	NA	CASSPGTGGPYYNEQFF	TGTGCCAGCAGCCCCGGGACAGGGGGCCCCTACTACAATGAGCAGTTCTTC
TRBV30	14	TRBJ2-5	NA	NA	CAWSVPPGVKTQYF	TGTGCCTGGAGTGTACCACCAGGAGTTAAGACCCAGTACTTC